What follows are 7 T cell receptor beta chains derived from one specimen sequenced in a study of T cell responses to AZD1222 COVID-19 vaccine. Only in-frame clones appear in the TCRdb table, and some are missing; sequencing was by immunoSEQ multiplex PCR. The sample shows about 6,100 clones, approximately 87% of them seen only once. The sample consisted of peripheral blood, taken 28 days after the second AZD1222 dose. These receptors were obtained from an adult who received the AZD1222 COVID-19 vaccine.

This clone appeared a single time. One junction end disagrees with the germline gene, perhaps due to a read error. The chain uses TRBV12-3 or TRBV12-4 and TRBJ2-1, with 10 positions matching TRBD2. This CDR3 region has 13 residues. The DNA for the CDR3 is TGTGCCAGCAGTCTAGCGGGAGTAAATGAGCAGTTCTTC. Encoded protein: CASSLAGVNEQFF.

The rearrangement joins TRBV28 to TRBJ1-5; D not resolved. V was trimmed by 5 bases and J by 6 bases, leaving 14 bases between them. This CDR3 contains 14 residues. Germline CDR1 MDHEN, CDR2 SYDVKM. DNA of the CDR3: TGTGCCAGCAGTAGTATCAGGTACGGTCAGCCCCAGCATTTT. It yields the protein CASSSIRYGQPQHF. Filled out from reference TRBV28 and TRBJ1-5, the complete variable domain reads DVKVTQSSRYLVKRTGEKVFLECVQDMDHENMFWYRQDPGLGLRLIYFSYDVKMKEKGDIPEGYSVSREKKERFSLILESASTNQTSMYLCASSSIRYGQPQHFGDGTRLSIL.

For the CDR3, the DNA is TGTGCCAGCAGCCGACAGGAAGAGACCCAGTACTTC. It specifies CASSRQEETQYF. This chain uses TRBV3-1 (or the pseudogene TRBV3-2) with TRBJ2-5; the D gene is possibly TRBD1 (6 bases). This CDR3 region has 12 residues. Trimming stripped 4 bases from V and 3 bases from J, with 6 bases between. Germline V CDR1 and CDR2: LGHDT, YNNKEL (reference sequence).

The chain uses TRBV3-1 (or the pseudogene TRBV3-2) and TRBJ2-3; 8 positions agree with TRBD2. Germline loops: CDR1 LGHDT, CDR2 YNNKEL (reference sequence). CDR3 size: 16 residues. V trimming: 4 bases; J trimming: 3 bases; junction bases outside the gene matches: 9. CDR3 nucleotides: TGTGCCAGCAGCCCCCCCGGAACTAGCGGAACAGATACGCAGTATTTT. This codes for CASSPPGTSGTDTQYF.

This clone was detected once. V is TRBV7-2 and J is TRBJ2-1; D remains unclear. The CDR3 is 14 residues long. V was clipped by 4 bases and J by 3 bases, with 10 bases between them. CDR1 is SGHTA and CDR2 is FQGNSA in the germline V gene. The CDR3 here is CASSSWGNYNEQFF. Here the CDR3 DNA reads TGTGCCAGCAGCTCCTGGGGAAACTACAATGAGCAGTTCTTC.

The V call is TRBV12-3 or TRBV12-4, the J call TRBJ1-2, with TRBD1 as a possible D gene (6 bases). Deletions cut 5 bases from V and 4 bases from J, with 11 bases between. CDR3 length equals 13 residues. CDR3 nucleotides: TGTGCCAGCAGTCTCAGGGGATTCTATGGCTACACCTTC. Translated: CASSLRGFYGYTF.

The chain carries TRBV27 and TRBJ1-2, with D perhaps TRBD1 (5 bases). Germline CDR1 and CDR2: MNHEY and SMNVEV (reference sequence). With 8 bases removed from V and 7 bases from J, the gap between germline ends came to 17 bases. The CDR3 sequence is 13 residues long. The CDR3 nucleotides read TGTGCCAGCTTCGGATCCGGGACCTCTGGCTACACCTTC. Translating gives CASFGSGTSGYTF.